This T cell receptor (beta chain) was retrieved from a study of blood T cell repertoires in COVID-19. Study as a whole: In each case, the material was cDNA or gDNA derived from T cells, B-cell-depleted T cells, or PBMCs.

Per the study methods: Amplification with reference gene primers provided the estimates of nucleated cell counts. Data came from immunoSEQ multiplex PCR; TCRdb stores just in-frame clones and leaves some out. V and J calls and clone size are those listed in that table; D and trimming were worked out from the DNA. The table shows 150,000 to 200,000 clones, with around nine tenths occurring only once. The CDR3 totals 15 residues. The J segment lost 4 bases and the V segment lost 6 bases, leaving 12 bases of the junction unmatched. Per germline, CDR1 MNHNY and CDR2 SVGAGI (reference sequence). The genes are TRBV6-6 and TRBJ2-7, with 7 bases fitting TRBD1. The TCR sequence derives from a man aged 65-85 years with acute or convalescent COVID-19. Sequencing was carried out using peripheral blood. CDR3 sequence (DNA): TGTGCCAGCAGGACAGGGAACACCCCTTCTTACGAGCAGTACTTC. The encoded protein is CASRTGNTPSYEQYF.